This T cell receptor (beta chain) was found in a study of cytomegalovirus exposure and HLA in healthy donors. The study, taken as a whole, reports: Cytomegalovirus status was reportedly diagnosed by the classifier with high sensitivity and specificity. What TCR beta sequences reportedly achieved was accurate prediction of HLA-A and HLA-B alleles in most subjects. Among TCR sequences, most were rare, though some public TCRs appeared in many donors.

The CDR3 is made up of 15 amino acids. V lost 2 bases, J lost 7 bases, and 6 bases stayed unmatched. The V gene's germline CDR1 is LGHNA and CDR2 YNFKEQ. A word on this clone: Antigen unknown.

Samples came from healthy bone marrow donors. PCR amplification relied on 60 Vbeta primers (plus 13 Jbeta primers). Profiled with immunoSEQ multiplex PCR; TCRdb holds only in-frame clones, not every one. The table has approximately 150,000 clones, roughly 79% seen once. The material sequenced was PBMCs. The rearrangement links TRBV4-2 to TRBJ2-1; 9 bases line up with TRBD2. The sequence was obtained from a woman between 18 and 30 years old in good health and CMV-seropositive. In DNA, the CDR3 is TGTGCCAGCAGCCAACTGACTAGCGGCTGGAATGAGCAGTTCTTC. Protein product: CASSQLTSGWNEQFF.